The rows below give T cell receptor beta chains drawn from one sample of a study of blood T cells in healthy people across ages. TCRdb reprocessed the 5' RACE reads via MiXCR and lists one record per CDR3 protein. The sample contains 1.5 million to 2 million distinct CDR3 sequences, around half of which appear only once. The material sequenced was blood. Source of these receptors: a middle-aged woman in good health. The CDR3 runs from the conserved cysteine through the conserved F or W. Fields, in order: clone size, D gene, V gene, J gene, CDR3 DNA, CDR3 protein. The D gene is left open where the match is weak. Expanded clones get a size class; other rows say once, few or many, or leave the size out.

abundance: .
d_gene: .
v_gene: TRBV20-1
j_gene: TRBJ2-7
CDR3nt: TGCAGTGCTGAGGAGGGGACCCCTACCTACGAGCAGTACTTC
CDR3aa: CSAEEGTPTYEQYF

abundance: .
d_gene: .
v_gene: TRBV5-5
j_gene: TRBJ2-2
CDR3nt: TGTGCCAGCAGCTTTGAGGGACACAGTCTAGGGGAGCTGTTTTTT
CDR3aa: CASSFEGHSLGELFF

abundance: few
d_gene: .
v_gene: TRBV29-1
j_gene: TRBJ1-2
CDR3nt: TGCAGCGTTGTAGGGACGGACGGGGCTAACTATGGCTACACCTTC
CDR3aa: CSVVGTDGANYGYTF

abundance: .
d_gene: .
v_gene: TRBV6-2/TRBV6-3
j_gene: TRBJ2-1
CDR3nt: TGTGCCAGCAGAGCGGTCTCCTACAATGAGCAGTTCTTC
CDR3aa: CASRAVSYNEQFF

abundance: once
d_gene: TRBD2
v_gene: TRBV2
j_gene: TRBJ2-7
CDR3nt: TGTGCCAGCAGTGACCCTTTAAATTACGAGCGGGGAGGTAGCGAGCAGTACTTC
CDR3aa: CASSDPLNYERGGSEQYF

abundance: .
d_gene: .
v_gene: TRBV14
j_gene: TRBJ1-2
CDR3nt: TGTGCCAGCAGCCCGACCGGGCCTAGGGATGGCTACACCTTC
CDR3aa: CASSPTGPRDGYTF

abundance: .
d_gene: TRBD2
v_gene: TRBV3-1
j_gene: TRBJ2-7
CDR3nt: TGTGCCAGCAGCTCATATCCGGGACTAGCCTACGAGCAGTACTTC
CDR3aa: CASSSYPGLAYEQYF

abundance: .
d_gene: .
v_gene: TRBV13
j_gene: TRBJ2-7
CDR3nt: TGTGCCAGCAGCTTAAGCCGTGGGGGGTCTAGGTACGAGCAGTACTTC
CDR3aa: CASSLSRGGSRYEQYF

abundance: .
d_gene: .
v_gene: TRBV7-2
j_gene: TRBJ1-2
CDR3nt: TGTGCCAGCAGCTTAGCCTGGACAGTCTACTATGGCTACACCTTC
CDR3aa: CASSLAWTVYYGYTF

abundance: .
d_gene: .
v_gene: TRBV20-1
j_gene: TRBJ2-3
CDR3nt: TGCAGTGCCCTGGACGAGAGCACAGATACGCAGTATTTT
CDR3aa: CSALDESTDTQYF

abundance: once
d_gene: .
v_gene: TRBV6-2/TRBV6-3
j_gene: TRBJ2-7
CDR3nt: TGTGCCAGCAGTTACGGGATCTTGAAGGGGTTCGGGAACGAGCAGTACTTC
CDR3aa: CASSYGILKGFGNEQYF

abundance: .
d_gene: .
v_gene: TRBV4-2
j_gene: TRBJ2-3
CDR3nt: TGTGCCAGCAGCCAGGATGGGGACCTATCCCCAGATACGCAGTATTTT
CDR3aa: CASSQDGDLSPDTQYF

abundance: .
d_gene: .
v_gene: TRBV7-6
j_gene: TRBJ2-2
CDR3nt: TGTGCCAGCAGCTTATATGACCTATCCAGAAACACCGGGGAGCTGTTTTTT
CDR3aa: CASSLYDLSRNTGELFF

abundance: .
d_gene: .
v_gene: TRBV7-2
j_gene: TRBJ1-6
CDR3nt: TGTGCCAGCAGCTCACCCGACGGCTTCGCCTCACCCCTCCACTTT
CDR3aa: CASSSPDGFASPLHF

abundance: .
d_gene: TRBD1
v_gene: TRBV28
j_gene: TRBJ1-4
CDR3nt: TGTGCCAGCAGTTCCCTCGACAGGGTAAATGAAAAACTGTTTTTT
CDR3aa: CASSSLDRVNEKLFF

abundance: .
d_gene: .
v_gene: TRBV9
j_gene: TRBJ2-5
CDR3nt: TGTGCCAGCAGCGTAGGTTTGGGAGCCGTAAGCGAGACCCAGTACTTC
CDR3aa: CASSVGLGAVSETQYF

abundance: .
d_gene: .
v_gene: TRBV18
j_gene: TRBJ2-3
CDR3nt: TGTGCCAGCTCACCAGGCCAGACCAACACAGATACGCAGTATTTT
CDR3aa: CASSPGQTNTDTQYF

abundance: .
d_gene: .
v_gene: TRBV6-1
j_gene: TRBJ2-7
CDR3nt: TGTGCCAGCAGGGCTAGGTATTACGAGCAGTACTTC
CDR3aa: CASRARYYEQYF

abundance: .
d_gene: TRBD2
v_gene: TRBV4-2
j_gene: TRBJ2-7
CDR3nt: TGTGCCAGCAGCCAGACACTAGCGGGGGGCCACGAGCAGTACTTC
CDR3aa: CASSQTLAGGHEQYF

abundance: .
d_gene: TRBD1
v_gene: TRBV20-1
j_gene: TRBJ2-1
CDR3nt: TGCAGTGCTTACATTGGACAGGGGAGAGGGAATGAGCAGTTCTTC
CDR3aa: CSAYIGQGRGNEQFF

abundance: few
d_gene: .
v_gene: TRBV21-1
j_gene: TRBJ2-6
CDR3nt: TGTGCCAGCACCCAGGAAGAGAAACAGGGGGCTCCCTCTGGGGCCAACGTCCTGACTTTC
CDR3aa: CASTQEEKQGAPSGANVLTF

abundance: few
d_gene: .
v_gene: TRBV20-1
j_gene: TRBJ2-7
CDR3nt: TGCAGTGCTCATGGGGACTCCTACGAGCAGTACTTC
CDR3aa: CSAHGDSYEQYF

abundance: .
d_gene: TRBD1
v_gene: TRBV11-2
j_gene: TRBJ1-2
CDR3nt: TGTGCCAGCAGCGGTTTCCGGGACAGGCATGGCTACACCTTC
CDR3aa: CASSGFRDRHGYTF

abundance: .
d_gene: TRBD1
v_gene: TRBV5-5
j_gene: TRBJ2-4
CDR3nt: TGTGCCAGCAGTCGGACAGGGGACATTGCTAAAAACATTCAGTACTTC
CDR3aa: CASSRTGDIAKNIQYF

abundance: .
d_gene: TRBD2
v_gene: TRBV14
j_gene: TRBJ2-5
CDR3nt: TGTGCCAGCAGCCAAGATGGGAGGGGACTAGCGGCGCCGCCTCAAGAGACCCAGTACTTC
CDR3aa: CASSQDGRGLAAPPQETQYF

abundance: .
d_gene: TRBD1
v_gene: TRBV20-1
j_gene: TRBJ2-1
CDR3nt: TGCAGTGCGCCGGGACAGAAGAATGAGCAGTTCTTC
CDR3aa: CSAPGQKNEQFF